A single sample gave rise to the 5 T cell receptor beta chains below, sequenced in a study of OX40 agonist ivuxolimab in advanced cancers. The method was immunoSEQ multiplex PCR; TCRdb's version includes in-frame clones alone and lacks a portion of them. The sample has roughly 41,000 clones, around 86% seen once. The material was CD4+ or CD8+ T cells sorted from blood, obtained in a trial of the OX40 agonist ivuxolimab. All receptors derive from an adult with an advanced solid tumor such as melanoma, head and neck, liver or kidney cancer.

This clone turned up a few times. The chain uses TRBV7-2 and TRBJ1-6, with D possibly TRBD1 on 5 matching bases. This CDR3 contains 15 residues. Germline V gene data show CDR1 as SGHTA and CDR2 as FQGNSA. V shed 6 bases and J shed 9 bases, with 18 bases lying between them. CDR3 DNA: TGTGCCAGCAGGGCCGGGGGACGGGGTTCTTCACCCCTCCACTTT. It yields the protein CASRAGGRGSSPLHF.

V and J are TRBV4-2 and TRBJ1-6; D possibly corresponds to TRBD1 (5 bases). The CDR3 sequence is 15 residues long. CDR1 LGHNA and CDR2 YNFKEQ come from the germline V gene. Trimming removed 1 base from V and 8 bases from J, with 12 bases in between. CDR3 protein: CASSQVGTGDSPLHF. The CDR3 DNA is TGTGCCAGCAGCCAAGTGGGTACGGGGGATTCACCCCTCCACTTT.

The chain is built from TRBV2 and TRBJ1-2; D is ambiguous. V lost 1 base and J lost 8, with 11 bases in between. The CDR3 runs to 13 residues. Per germline, CDR1 SNHLY and CDR2 FYNNEI. CDR3 bases: TGTGCCAGCAGTGAAGAGGGCGGGAACGGCTACACCTTC. This translates into CASSEEGGNGYTF.

The chain uses TRBV7-8 and TRBJ2-5, with 7 bases lining up with TRBD2. CDR1 and CDR2 from the germline V gene are SGHVS and FQNEAQ. The CDR3 covers 13 residues. The trim removed 4 bases at V and 7 bases at J, leaving 6 bases unmatched. CDR3 residues: CASSSRPGGTQYF. The CDR3 DNA follows: TGTGCCAGCAGCTCCCGCCCGGGGGGGACCCAGTACTTC.

The chain has TRBV6-5 and TRBJ1-3; D is uncertain. The CDR3 contains 14 residues. V dropped 2 bases and J dropped 0 bases, with 5 bases sitting between them. The germline CDR1 and CDR2 sequences are MNHEY and SVGAGI. CDR3 in amino acids: CASSYRNSGNTIYF. In DNA, the CDR3 is TGTGCCAGCAGTTACAGGAACTCTGGAAACACCATATATTTT.